One sample yielded the 9 T cell receptor beta chains listed below, sequenced in a study of post-analysis software for immune sequencing data. Sequencing libraries made from TCR beta cDNA carried unique molecular identifiers. MiXCR, applied by TCRdb to the PCR reads, yields one record per CDR3 protein. The sample comprises about half a million distinct CDR3 sequences, approximately 45% of which are singletons, and 9% to 13% rests with the top ten. These receptors lack a known antigen. Findings and caveats of the study: Patients carried 4 or 5 TRBV segments more frequently than controls did, and TRBV5-6, TRBV5-1 and TRBV20-1 were among them.

Sequencing was done on a sample of blood. Source of these receptors: a girl between 10 and 17 years old with multiple sclerosis.

The chain links TRBV10-3 to TRBJ2-7; 7 bases are shared with TRBD1. The CDR3 runs 13 residues. In germline, CDR1 is ENHRY, CDR2 SYGVKD. Trimming removed 3 bases from V and 5 bases from J; junction bases left unmatched: 4. DNA for the CDR3: TGTGCCATCAGTGACAGACAGGGAGACGAGCAGTACTTC. Protein: CAISDRQGDEQYF.

The rearrangement links TRBV4-2 to TRBJ2-1, with 10 bases matching TRBD2. Germline values: CDR1 LGHNA, CDR2 YNFKEQ. The CDR3 is 16 residues long. Losses at the gene ends were 0 bases for V and 8 bases for J; bases not matched to a gene: 7. The CDR3 DNA sequence: TGTGCCAGCAGCCAAGAAGGTCTAGCGGGAGACGATGAGCAGTTCTTC. Protein product: CASSQEGLAGDDEQFF.

V is TRBV27 and J is TRBJ2-7; D tentatively fits TRBD1 or TRBD2 (5 bases each). The CDR3 length is 16 residues. The V and J ends lost 4 bases and 0 bases respectively, with 16 bases between them. The germline CDR1 and CDR2 sequences are MNHEY and SMNVEV (reference sequence). The CDR3 region is CASSSPGKGSSYEQYF. DNA for the CDR3: TGTGCCAGCAGTTCCCCAGGAAAGGGGAGCTCCTACGAGCAGTACTTC.

This clonotype was seen only a few times. V gene TRBV29-1 combines with J gene TRBJ1-4; no reliable D call. The CDR3 length is 13 residues. Germline CDR1 is SQVTM and CDR2 is ANQGSEA. V dropped 4 bases and J dropped 2 bases, with 8 bases sitting between them. This CDR3 reads CSVGGGTNEKLFF. The CDR3 region has the DNA TGCAGCGTTGGTGGAGGGACTAATGAAAAACTGTTTTTT.

This clonotype was observed a few times. This chain joins TRBV29-1 and TRBJ2-1; D is unresolved. Germline loops: CDR1 SQVTM, CDR2 ANQGSEA. Trimming took off 1 base at V and 7 bases at J, with 5 bases between the two ends. The CDR3 extends over 11 amino acids. CDR3 sequence: CSVEGDNEQFF. The CDR3 nucleotides read TGCAGCGTTGAAGGGGATAATGAGCAGTTCTTC.

The chain carries TRBV30 and TRBJ2-1, with D perhaps being TRBD1 or TRBD2 (5 bases each). Germline V gene lookup returns CDR1 GTSNPN and CDR2 SVGIG (reference sequence). The CDR3 length is 11 residues. V was cut by 3 bases and J by 10 bases, with 10 bases left in between. The CDR3 loop is CAWRRDPEQFF. The CDR3 DNA sequence: TGTGCCTGGAGAAGGGACCCCGAGCAGTTCTTC.

The chain joins TRBV29-1 to TRBJ2-1; D is perhaps TRBD2 (6 bases). Germline V lookup: CDR1 SQVTM, CDR2 ANQGSEA. The V gene lost 3 bases and the J gene lost 2 bases, with 11 bases spanning the gap. The CDR3 has 14 residues. The CDR3 spells CSVDREVAYNEQFF. In nucleotides, the CDR3 is TGCAGCGTTGACAGGGAGGTGGCCTACAATGAGCAGTTCTTC.

This clonotype was counted between two and nine times. This rearrangement joins TRBV5-1 to TRBJ1-2; the D gene is possibly TRBD1 (6 bases). The CDR3 is 16 residues long. Trimming left V 4 bases short and J 5 bases short, with 21 bases between. Per germline, CDR1 SGHRS and CDR2 YFSETQ. In DNA, the CDR3 is TGCGCCAGCAGCCCGAATAGACAGGAAGCTTCGTATGGCTACACCTTC. Amino acids: CASSPNRQEASYGYTF.

The chain joins TRBV6-1 to TRBJ1-6, with 7 positions matching TRBD1. The CDR3 runs to 15 residues. Germline assignment: CDR1 MNHNS and CDR2 SASEGT. Trimming at V came to 5 bases and at J to 9 bases, leaving 10 bases not matched to a gene. The DNA for the CDR3 is TGTGCCAGCAGTAGGACAGGTCCTAGGGCTTCACCCCTCCACTTT. It specifies CASSRTGPRASPLHF.